This T cell receptor (beta chain) was obtained from a study of cytomegalovirus exposure and HLA in healthy donors. Regarding the study as a whole: Later on, an analysis found that several of the most significant clusters appeared to be linked to common viral pathogens, which included parvovirus B19. Sequence variants that were highly shared formed a cluster that was likely a sequencing artifact.

About this clone: The antigen remains unidentified. The sample contains more than one DNA sequence encoding this CDR3.

The CDR3 length is 17 residues. CDR1 is SGHRS and CDR2 is YFSETQ in the germline V gene. The V gene lost 0 bases and the J gene lost 2 bases, with 17 bases spanning the gap. PCR was performed using 60 Vbeta and 13 Jbeta primers. Profiled with immunoSEQ multiplex PCR; TCRdb holds only in-frame clones, not every one. The repertoire holds some 200,000 clones, with 79% as singletons. This clonotype was sampled from a woman aged 50 to 65 in good health and CMV-seronegative. Sequences were obtained from PBMCs. V and J are TRBV5-1 and TRBJ1-1; weak D call: TRBD1 (6 bases). CDR3 residues: CASSLGGHERSNTEAFF. CDR3 sequence (DNA): TGCGCCAGCAGCTTGGGGGGGCACGAACGAAGCAACACTGAAGCTTTCTTT.